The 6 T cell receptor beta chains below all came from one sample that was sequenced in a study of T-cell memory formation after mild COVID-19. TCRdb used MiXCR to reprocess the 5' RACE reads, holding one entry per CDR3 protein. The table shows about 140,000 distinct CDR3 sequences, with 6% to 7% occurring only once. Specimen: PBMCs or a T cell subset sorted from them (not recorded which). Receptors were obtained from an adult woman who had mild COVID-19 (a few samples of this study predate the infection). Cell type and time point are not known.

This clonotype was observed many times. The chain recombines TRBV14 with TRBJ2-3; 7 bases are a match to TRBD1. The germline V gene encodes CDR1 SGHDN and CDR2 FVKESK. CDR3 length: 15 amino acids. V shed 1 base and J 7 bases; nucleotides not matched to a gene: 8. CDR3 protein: CASSQVPRGQNTQYF. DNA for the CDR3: TGTGCCAGCAGCCAAGTACCTAGGGGGCAGAATACGCAGTATTTT. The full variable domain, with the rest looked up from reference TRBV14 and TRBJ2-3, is EAGVTQFPSHSVIEKGQTVTLRCDPISGHDNLYWYRRVMGKEIKFLLHFVKESKQDESGMPNNRFLAERTGGTYSTLKVQPAELEDSGVYFCASSQVPRGQNTQYFGPGTRLTVL.

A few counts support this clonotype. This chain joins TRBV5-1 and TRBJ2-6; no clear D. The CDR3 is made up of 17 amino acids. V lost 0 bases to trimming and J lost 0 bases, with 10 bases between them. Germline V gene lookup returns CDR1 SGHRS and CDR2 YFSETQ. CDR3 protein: CASSLDPSGSGANVLTF. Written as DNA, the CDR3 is TGCGCCAGCAGCTTGGATCCATCGGGCTCTGGGGCCAACGTCCTGACTTTC. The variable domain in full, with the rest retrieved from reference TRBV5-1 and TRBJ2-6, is KAGVTQTPRYLIKTRGQQVTLSCSPISGHRSVSWYQQTPGQGLQFLFEYFSETQRNKGNFPGRFSGRQFSNSRSEMNVSTLELGDSALYLCASSLDPSGSGANVLTFGAGSRLTVL.

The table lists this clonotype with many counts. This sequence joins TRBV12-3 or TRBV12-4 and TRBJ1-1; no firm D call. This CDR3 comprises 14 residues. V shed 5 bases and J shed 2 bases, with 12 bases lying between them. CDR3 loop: CASSIRQTNTEAFF. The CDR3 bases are TGTGCCAGCAGTATACGACAAACTAACACTGAAGCTTTCTTT.

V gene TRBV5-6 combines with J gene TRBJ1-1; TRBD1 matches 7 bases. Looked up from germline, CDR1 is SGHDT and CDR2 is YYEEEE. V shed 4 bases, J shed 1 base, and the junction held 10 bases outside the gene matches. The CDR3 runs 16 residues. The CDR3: CASSSDLRTGNTEAFF. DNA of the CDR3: TGTGCCAGCAGCAGCGACTTACGGACAGGGAACACTGAAGCTTTCTTT.

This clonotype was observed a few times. DNA of the CDR3: TGTGCCAGCAGTACCACAGGGGGCACAGCTTTCTTT. Translated, it gives CASSTTGGTAFF. The chain couples TRBV12-3 or TRBV12-4 to TRBJ1-1; TRBD1 aligns across 9 bases. V shed 5 bases and J 10 bases; nucleotides not matched to a gene: 5. This CDR3 is 12 amino acids long.

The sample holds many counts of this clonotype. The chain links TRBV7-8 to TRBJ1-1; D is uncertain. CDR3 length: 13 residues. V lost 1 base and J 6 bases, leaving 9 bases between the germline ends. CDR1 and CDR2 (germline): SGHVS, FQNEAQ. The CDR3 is CASSLGRGSEAFF. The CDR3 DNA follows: TGTGCCAGCAGCTTAGGCAGAGGATCTGAAGCTTTCTTT.